The 10 T cell receptor beta chains presented below share a single source sample, sequenced in a study of T cells in localized non-small cell lung cancer. Profiled with immunoSEQ multiplex PCR; TCRdb holds only in-frame clones, not every one. The sample comprises approximately 41,000 clones, roughly 91% of which are singletons, and roughly 10% rests with the top ten. The sequenced sample was PBMCs, obtained before any cancer treatment. These receptors were obtained from a woman aged 40-75 years with stage II lung adenocarcinoma.

The chain recombines TRBV11-2 with TRBJ2-1, with 8 bases fitting TRBD1. This CDR3 is 16 amino acids long. CDR1 and CDR2 from the germline V gene are SGHAT and FQNNGV. Trimming took 4 bases from V and 3 from J; bases not matched to a gene: 8. CDR3 DNA: TGTGCCAGCAGCTCCACGACAGGGGCGTACTACAATGAGCAGTTCTTC. Its protein is CASSSTTGAYYNEQFF.

The chain links TRBV6-5 to TRBJ1-4; 10 bases match TRBD1. The CDR3 has 14 amino acids. J gave up 8 bases and V 5 bases, and 5 bases lay outside the gene matches. Germline V gives CDR1 MNHEY, CDR2 SVGAGI. CDR3 in amino acids: CASSQTGGSEKLFF. For the CDR3, the DNA is TGTGCCAGCAGTCAGACAGGGGGCTCGGAAAAACTGTTTTTT.

V gene TRBV6-6 combines with J gene TRBJ2-7; the D is unclear. Germline V lookup: CDR1 MNHNY, CDR2 SVGAGI (reference sequence). The V and J ends lost 5 bases and 0 bases respectively, with 11 bases between them. There are 14 residues in the CDR3. CDR3: CASSPRRTSYEQYF. Here the CDR3 DNA reads TGTGCCAGCAGTCCCCGGCGTACCTCCTACGAGCAGTACTTC.

The chain is built from TRBV19 and TRBJ1-1; D is perhaps TRBD1 (5 bases). Trimming cost V 2 bases and J 0 bases, with 10 bases left between them. Per the germline V gene, CDR1 is LNHDA and CDR2 is SQIVND (reference sequence). This CDR3 is built from 15 residues. This chain's CDR3 is CASSIQTAMNTEAFF. The CDR3 DNA follows: TGTGCCAGTAGTATACAGACAGCAATGAACACTGAAGCTTTCTTT.

This clone has a single count. Distinct nucleotide sequences in the sample also encode this CDR3. The J gene is TRBJ2-3, the V gene TRBV18; D is uncertain. Trimming shortened V by 3 bases and J by 0 bases, and 1 base separated the two germline ends. This CDR3 is 12 amino acids long. CDR1 and CDR2 from the germline V gene are KGHSH and LQKENI. The CDR3 DNA reads as TGTGCCAGCTCACCGAGCACAGATACGCAGTATTTT. Its protein is CASSPSTDTQYF.

The CDR3 sequence: CASSFPSPPNEQFF. The CDR3 DNA sequence: TGCGCCAGCAGCTTCCCGTCTCCTCCCAATGAGCAGTTCTTC. The gene calls are TRBV5-1 and TRBJ2-1; no clear D gene. The germline CDR1 and CDR2 sequences are SGHRS and YFSETQ. Between the trimmed V and J ends, which lost 2 bases and 6 bases, there was a span of 12 bases. This CDR3 region has 14 residues.

The genes are TRBV5-1 and TRBJ1-2; 8 bases are shared with TRBD1. With V trimmed by 1 base and J by 8 bases, 7 bases remained unmatched. The CDR3 runs to 14 residues. Germline loops: CDR1 SGHRS, CDR2 YFSETQ. CDR3 coding DNA: TGCGCCAGCAGCTTGATGACAGGGGAAAACGGCTACACCTTC. Amino acids: CASSLMTGENGYTF.

The V and J genes are TRBV7-9 and TRBJ2-3; D gene ambiguous. V was trimmed by 3 bases and J by 1 base, leaving 11 bases between them. The CDR3 sequence is 15 residues long. CDR1 SEHNR and CDR2 FQNEAQ come from the germline V gene (reference sequence). The DNA for the CDR3 is TGTGCCAGCAGCTTCAGCTCCATGGGCACAGATACGCAGTATTTT. This gives the protein CASSFSSMGTDTQYF. Based on the CDR3 plus reference TRBV7-9 and TRBJ2-3, the full variable domain is DTGVSQNPRHKITKRGQNVTFRCDPISEHNRLYWYRQTLGQGPEFLTYFQNEAQLEKSRLLSDRFSAERPKGSFSTLEIQRTEQGDSAMYLCASSFSSMGTDTQYFGPGTRLTVL.

The rearrangement joins TRBV28 to TRBJ1-2; D is unclear. The CDR3 covers 12 residues. CDR1 and CDR2 from the germline V gene are MDHEN and SYDVKM. V shed 5 bases and J shed 4 bases, with 8 bases lying between them. CDR3 sequence: CASSPQPYGYTF. In DNA form, the CDR3 reads TGTGCCAGCAGTCCCCAGCCCTATGGCTACACCTTC.

V gene TRBV7-3 combines with J gene TRBJ2-3, with 7 bases aligning to TRBD1. Germline V CDR1 and CDR2: SGHTA, FQGTGA. CDR3 length: 15 residues. V gave up 4 bases and J gave up 2 bases; unmatched junction bases: 6. The CDR3 region is CASSSQGVHTDTQYF. The CDR3 coding sequence is TGTGCCAGCAGCTCCCAGGGGGTACACACAGATACGCAGTATTTT.